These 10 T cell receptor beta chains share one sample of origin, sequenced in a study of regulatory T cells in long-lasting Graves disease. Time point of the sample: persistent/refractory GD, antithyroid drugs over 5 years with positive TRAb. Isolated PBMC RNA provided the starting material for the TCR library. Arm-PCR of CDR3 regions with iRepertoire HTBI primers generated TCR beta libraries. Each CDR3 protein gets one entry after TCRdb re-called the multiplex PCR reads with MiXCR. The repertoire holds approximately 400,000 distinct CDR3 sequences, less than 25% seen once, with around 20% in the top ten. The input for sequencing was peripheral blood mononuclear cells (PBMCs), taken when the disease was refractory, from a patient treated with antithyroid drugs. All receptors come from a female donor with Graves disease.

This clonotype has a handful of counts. CDR3: CASSSGTPTGEQYF. The CDR3 DNA reads as TGTGCCAGCAGCTCCGGGACACCCACCGGCGAGCAGTACTTC. V and J are TRBV7-2 and TRBJ2-7, with D maybe TRBD1 (6 bases). Trimming cost V 4 bases and J 6 bases, with 16 bases left between them. The germline gives CDR1 SGHTA, CDR2 FQGNSA. The CDR3 runs 14 residues. The entire variable domain, with the rest obtained from reference TRBV7-2 and TRBJ2-7, is as follows: GAGVSQSPSNKVTEKGKDVELRCDPISGHTALYWYRQSLGQGLEFLIYFQGNSAPDKSGLPSDRFSAERTGGSVSTLTIQRTQQEDSAVYLCASSSGTPTGEQYFGPGTRLTVT.

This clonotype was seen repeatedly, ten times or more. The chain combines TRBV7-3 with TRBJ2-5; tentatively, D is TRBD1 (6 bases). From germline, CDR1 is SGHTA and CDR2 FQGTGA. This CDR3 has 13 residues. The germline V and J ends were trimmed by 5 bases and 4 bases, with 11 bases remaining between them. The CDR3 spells CASSAGVGETQYF. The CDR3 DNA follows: TGTGCCAGCAGCGCAGGGGTGGGAGAGACCCAGTACTTC.

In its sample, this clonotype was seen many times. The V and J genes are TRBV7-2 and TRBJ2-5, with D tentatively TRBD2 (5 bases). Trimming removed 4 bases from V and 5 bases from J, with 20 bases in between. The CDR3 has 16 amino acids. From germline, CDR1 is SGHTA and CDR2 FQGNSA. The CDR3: CASSSTRVSGRETQYF. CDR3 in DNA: TGTGCCAGCAGCTCTACCCGGGTGAGCGGTCGGGAGACCCAGTACTTC.

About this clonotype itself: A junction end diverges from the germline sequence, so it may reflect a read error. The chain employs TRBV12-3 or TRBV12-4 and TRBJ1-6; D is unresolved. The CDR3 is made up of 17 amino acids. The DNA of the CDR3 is TGTGCCAGCAGTTTACTTGTGTCGGGCTCCTATAATACACCCCTCCACTTT. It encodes CASSLLVSGSYNTPLHF.

CDR3 loop: CASSPPTLRGKQYF. In DNA form, the CDR3 reads TGTGCCAGCAGTCCCCCTACCCTCAGGGGGAAGCAGTACTTC. The J gene is TRBJ2-7, the V gene TRBV2, with 7 bases that match TRBD1. Trimming removed 5 bases from V and 8 bases from J; junction bases left unmatched: 12. The CDR3 contains 14 residues. Germline CDR1 SNHLY, CDR2 FYNNEI.

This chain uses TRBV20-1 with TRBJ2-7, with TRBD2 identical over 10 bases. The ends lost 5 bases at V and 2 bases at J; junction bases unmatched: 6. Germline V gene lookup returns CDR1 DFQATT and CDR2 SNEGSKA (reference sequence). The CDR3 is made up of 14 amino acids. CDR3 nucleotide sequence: TGCAGTGCTCCAAGGACTAGCGGCGCCTACGAGCAGTACTTC. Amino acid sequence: CSAPRTSGAYEQYF.

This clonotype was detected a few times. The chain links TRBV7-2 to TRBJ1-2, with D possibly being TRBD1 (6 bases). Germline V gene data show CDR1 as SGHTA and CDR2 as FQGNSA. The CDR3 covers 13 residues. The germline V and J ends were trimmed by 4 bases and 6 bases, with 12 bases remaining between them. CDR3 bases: TGTGCCAGCAGCTCTTTACAGGGTAATGGCTACACCTTC. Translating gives CASSSLQGNGYTF.

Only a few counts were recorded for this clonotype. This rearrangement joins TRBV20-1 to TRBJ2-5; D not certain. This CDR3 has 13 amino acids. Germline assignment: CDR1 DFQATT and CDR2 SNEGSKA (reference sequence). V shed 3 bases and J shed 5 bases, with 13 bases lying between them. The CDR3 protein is CSARISAKETQYF. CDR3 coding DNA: TGCAGTGCTAGGATATCCGCAAAGGAGACCCAGTACTTC.

CDR3 sequence (DNA): TGCAGCGTTGAGATGGTCACCGGGGAGCTGTTTTTT. Protein: CSVEMVTGELFF. The chain employs TRBV29-1 and TRBJ2-2; D ambiguous. The CDR3 is made up of 12 amino acids. Looked up from germline, CDR1 is SQVTM and CDR2 is ANQGSEA. V lost 3 bases to trimming and J lost 4 bases, with 6 bases between them.

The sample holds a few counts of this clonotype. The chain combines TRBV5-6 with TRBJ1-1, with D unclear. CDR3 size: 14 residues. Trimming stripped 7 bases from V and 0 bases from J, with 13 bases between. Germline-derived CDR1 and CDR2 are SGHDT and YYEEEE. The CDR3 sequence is CASAWSFMNTEAFF. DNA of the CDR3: TGTGCCAGCGCATGGTCTTTCATGAACACTGAAGCTTTCTTT.